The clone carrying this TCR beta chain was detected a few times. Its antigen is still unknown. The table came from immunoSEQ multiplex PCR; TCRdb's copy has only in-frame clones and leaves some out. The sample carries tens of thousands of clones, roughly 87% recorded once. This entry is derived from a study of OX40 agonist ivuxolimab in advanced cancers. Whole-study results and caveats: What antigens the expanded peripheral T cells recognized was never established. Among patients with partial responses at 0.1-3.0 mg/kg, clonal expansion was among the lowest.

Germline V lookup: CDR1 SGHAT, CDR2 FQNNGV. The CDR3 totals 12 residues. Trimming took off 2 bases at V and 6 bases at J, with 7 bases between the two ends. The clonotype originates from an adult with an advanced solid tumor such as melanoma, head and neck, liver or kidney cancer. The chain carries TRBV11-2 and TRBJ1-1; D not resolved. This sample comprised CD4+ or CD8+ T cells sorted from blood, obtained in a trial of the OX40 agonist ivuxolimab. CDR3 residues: CASSLRRPEAFF. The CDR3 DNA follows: TGTGCCAGCAGCTTAAGACGGCCTGAAGCTTTCTTT.